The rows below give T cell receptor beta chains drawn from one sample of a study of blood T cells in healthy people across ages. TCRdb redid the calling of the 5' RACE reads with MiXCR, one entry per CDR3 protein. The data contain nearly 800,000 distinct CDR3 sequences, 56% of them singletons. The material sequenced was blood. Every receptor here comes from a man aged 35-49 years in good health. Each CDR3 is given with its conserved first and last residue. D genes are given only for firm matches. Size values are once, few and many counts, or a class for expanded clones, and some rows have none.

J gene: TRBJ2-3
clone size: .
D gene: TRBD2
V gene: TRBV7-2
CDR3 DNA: TGTGCCAGCAGCTTATCTAGGCGGGAGTCGGGGGATACGCAGTATTTT
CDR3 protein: CASSLSRRESGDTQYF

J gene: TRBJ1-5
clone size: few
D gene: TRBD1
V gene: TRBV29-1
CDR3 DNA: TGCAGCGTTTCCGGACAGGGGAGCAATCAGCCCCAGCATTTT
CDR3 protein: CSVSGQGSNQPQHF

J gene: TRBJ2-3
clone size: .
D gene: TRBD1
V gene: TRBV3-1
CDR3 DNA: TGCGCCAGCAGCCAAGGTCAGGGGGCAGATACGCAGTATTTT
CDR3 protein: CASSQGQGADTQYF

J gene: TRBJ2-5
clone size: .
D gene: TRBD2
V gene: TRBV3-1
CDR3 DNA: TGTGCCAGCAGCCACCGACTAGCGGGGAAGGAGACCCAGTACTTC
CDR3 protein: CASSHRLAGKETQYF

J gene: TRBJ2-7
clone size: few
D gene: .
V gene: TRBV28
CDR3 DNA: TGTGCCAGTGAAGGACAGTTAACCTACGAGCAGTACTTC
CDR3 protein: CASEGQLTYEQYF

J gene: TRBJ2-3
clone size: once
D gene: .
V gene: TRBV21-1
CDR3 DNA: TGTGCCAGCAGGCCGGTAGACTCCACAGATACGCAGTATTTT
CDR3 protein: CASRPVDSTDTQYF

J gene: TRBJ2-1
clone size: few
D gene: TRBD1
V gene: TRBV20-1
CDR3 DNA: TGCAGTGCAAACTGGGACAGGACCCTGGGATCCTACAATGAGCAGTTCTTC
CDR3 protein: CSANWDRTLGSYNEQFF

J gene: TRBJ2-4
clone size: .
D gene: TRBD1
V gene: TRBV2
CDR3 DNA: TGTGCCACCCAGGGGGCGAAAAACATTCAGTACTTC
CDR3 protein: CATQGAKNIQYF

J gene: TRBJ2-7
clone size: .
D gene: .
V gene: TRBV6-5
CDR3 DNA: TGTGCCAGCAGGGGGACGGAAAGCTCCTACGAGCAGTACTTC
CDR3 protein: CASRGTESSYEQYF

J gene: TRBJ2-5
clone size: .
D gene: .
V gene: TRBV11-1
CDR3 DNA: TGTGCCAGCAGCGAAGCAGGGATCGAGACCCAGTACTTC
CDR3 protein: CASSEAGIETQYF

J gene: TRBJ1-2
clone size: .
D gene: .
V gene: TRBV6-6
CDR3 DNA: TGTGCCAGCAGTTACTCGAAGGGTGGCTACACCTTC
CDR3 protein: CASSYSKGGYTF

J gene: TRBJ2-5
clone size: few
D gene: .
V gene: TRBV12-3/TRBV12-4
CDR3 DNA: TGTGCCAGCAGCCGACACGTCCAAGAGACCCAGTACTTC
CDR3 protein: CASSRHVQETQYF

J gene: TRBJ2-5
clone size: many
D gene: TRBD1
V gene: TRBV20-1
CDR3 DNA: TGCAGTGGTGACAGGGGCGAGACCCAGTACTTC
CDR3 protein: CSGDRGETQYF